The clone carrying this TCR beta chain appeared once. Germline trimming cut 4 bases from V and 5 bases from J; bases unmatched to any gene: 7. This CDR3 has 15 residues. Germline values: CDR1 LNHDA, CDR2 SQIVND (reference sequence). Profiled with immunoSEQ multiplex PCR; TCRdb holds only in-frame clones, not every one. The data show 150,000 to 200,000 clones, nearly 96% seen once. This record belongs to a study of control samples from healthy donors and cancer patients. This TCR was sampled from a woman younger than 45 in good health. The chain links TRBV19 to TRBJ2-5; 10 nucleotides match TRBD1. Material: blood. The CDR3 sequence is CASSTRQGAGETQYF. As DNA, the CDR3 is TGTGCCAGTAGTACAAGACAGGGGGCTGGCGAGACCCAGTACTTC.